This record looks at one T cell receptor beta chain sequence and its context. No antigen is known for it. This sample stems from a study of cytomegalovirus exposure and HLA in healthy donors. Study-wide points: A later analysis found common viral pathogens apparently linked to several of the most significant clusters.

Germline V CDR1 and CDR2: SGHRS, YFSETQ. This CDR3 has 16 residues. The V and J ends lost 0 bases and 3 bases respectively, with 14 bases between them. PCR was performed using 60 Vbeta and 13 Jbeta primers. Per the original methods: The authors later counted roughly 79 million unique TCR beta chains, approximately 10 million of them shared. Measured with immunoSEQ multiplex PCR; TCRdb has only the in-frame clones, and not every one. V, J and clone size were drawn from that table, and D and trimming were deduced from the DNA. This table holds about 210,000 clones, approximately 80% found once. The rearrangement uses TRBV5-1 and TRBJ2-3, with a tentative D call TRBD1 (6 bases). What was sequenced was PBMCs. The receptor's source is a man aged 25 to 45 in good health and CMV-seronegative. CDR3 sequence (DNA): TGCGCCAGCAGCTTGGCCCAGGGGTTATTAACAGATACGCAGTATTTT. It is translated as CASSLAQGLLTDTQYF.